This note documents a single T cell receptor beta chain sequence. The PCR made use of 60 Vbeta and 13 Jbeta primers. Clones were sequenced by immunoSEQ multiplex PCR, and TCRdb holds only the in-frame ones, with some missing. This repertoire shows approximately 110,000 clones, 79% found once; its top ten account for 2.5% to 3%. The CDR3 loop spans 13 amino acids. Germline V gene data show CDR1 as SGHKS and CDR2 as YYEKEE (reference sequence). This record belongs to a study of cytomegalovirus exposure and HLA in healthy donors. Sequenced sample: PBMCs. This receptor was identified in a woman between 18 and 29 years old in good health and CMV-seropositive. V usage is TRBV5-5 and J usage is TRBJ2-5; D call uncertain. The tail of the sequence fits TRBJ2-7 better, so the J call may be wrong. The chain's CDR3 is CASSLTAPYEQYF. Written as DNA, the CDR3 is TGTGCCAGCAGCTTGACAGCACCCTACGAGCAGTACTTC.